The present entry profiles one T cell receptor (beta chain) with its context. Time point given: baseline, week 1 (first vaccination visit). Sample treatment: pre-vaccination baseline after standard-of-care therapy. The data are from a study of a mutant IDH1 vaccine in newly diagnosed glioma. Study-wide context: Pretreatment consisted of radiotherapy, temozolomide, or both, with most receiving both.

Germline CDR1 MDHEN, CDR2 SYDVKM. The ends were cut back, 3 bases at V and 8 bases at J, with 13 bases in the middle. The CDR3 contains 13 residues. Some clones are missing from TCRdb's copy, which holds only in-frame ones; the method was immunoSEQ multiplex PCR. This table has about 98,000 clones, 70% to 90% appearing once. This chain joins TRBV28 and TRBJ1-2, with D uncertain. The receptor was isolated from a woman aged 45 to 65 with glioma. This specimen consisted of PBMCs, obtained from a glioma patient treated with radiotherapy, temozolomide or both. CDR3 DNA: TGTGCCAGCAGTTTTCAGTGGCCTCTCGGCTACACCTTC. It yields the protein CASSFQWPLGYTF.